The rows below give T cell receptor beta chains drawn from one sample of a study of T cells after yellow fever vaccination. MiXCR, run by TCRdb on the 5' RACE reads, gives a single entry per CDR3 protein. The data show approximately 250,000 distinct CDR3 sequences, with roughly 4% seen just once and 15% to 20% held by the top ten. The sequenced sample was PBMCs, obtained 15 days after the yellow fever booster vaccination. These receptors all stem from a man aged 18 to 35 who received the YFV17D yellow fever vaccine. Each CDR3 is given with its conserved first and last residue. The D gene is left open where the match is weak. Size is stated for part of the rows, as once, few or many counts, or as a class when the clone is expanded.

j_gene,abundance,v_gene,d_gene,CDR3aa,CDR3nt
TRBJ2-2,many,TRBV29-1,NA,CSVVNTGELFF,TGCAGCGTCGTAAACACCGGGGAGCTGTTTTTT
TRBJ2-3,many,TRBV6-2/TRBV6-3,NA,CASTLDSTTDTQYF,TGTGCCAGCACTTTGGACTCCACCACAGATACGCAGTATTTT
TRBJ2-2,many,TRBV24-1,NA,CATSDHLNTGELFF,TGTGCCACCAGTGATCACCTGAACACCGGGGAGCTGTTTTTT
TRBJ1-1,many,TRBV7-2,NA,CASSATASDTEAFF,TGTGCCAGCAGCGCGACAGCGTCTGACACTGAAGCTTTCTTT
TRBJ2-5,many,TRBV12-5,TRBD1,CASGLVRDRVETQYF,TGTGCTAGTGGTTTGGTCAGGGACAGGGTCGAGACCCAGTACTTC
TRBJ2-7,many,TRBV5-1,NA,CASSLGFTATYEQYF,TGCGCCAGCAGCCTCGGGTTCACCGCAACCTACGAGCAGTACTTC
TRBJ2-1,many,TRBV4-1,NA,CASSQERQPYNEQFF,TGCGCCAGCAGCCAAGAACGACAGCCTTACAATGAGCAGTTCTTC
TRBJ2-1,many,TRBV5-1,TRBD2,CASSYTSGGLPEQFF,TGCGCCAGCAGTTATACTAGCGGGGGCCTTCCTGAGCAGTTCTTC
TRBJ1-5,many,TRBV20-1,TRBD1,CSATGQVIGQPQHF,TGCAGTGCTACGGGACAGGTAATTGGACAGCCCCAGCATTTT
TRBJ2-7,many,TRBV19,NA,CASSNRVGQTYEQYF,TGTGCCAGTAGTAACAGGGTGGGACAAACCTACGAGCAGTACTTC
TRBJ2-1,many,TRBV6-2/TRBV6-3,NA,CASSYRGGAQFF,TGTGCCAGCAGTTACCGTGGGGGCGCCCAGTTCTTC
TRBJ1-1,many,TRBV7-9,NA,CASSLLGWSQRNTEAFF,TGTGCCAGCAGCTTATTGGGGTGGAGTCAGAGAAACACTGAAGCTTTCTTT
TRBJ2-5,NA,TRBV25-1,NA,CASSENWDQETQYF,TGTGCCAGCAGTGAAAATTGGGATCAAGAGACCCAGTACTTC
TRBJ1-2,many,TRBV5-1,NA,CASSLELGQFGYTF,TGCGCCAGCAGCTTGGAATTGGGGCAATTTGGCTACACCTTC
TRBJ1-6,many,TRBV7-2,TRBD1,CASSSQGPNSPLHF,TGTGCCAGCAGCTCACAGGGGCCCAATTCACCCCTCCACTTT
TRBJ2-5,many,TRBV7-2,NA,CASSLVRAAPSRETQYF,TGTGCCAGCAGCTTAGTCCGAGCGGCGCCGAGTAGGGAGACCCAGTACTTC
TRBJ1-3,many,TRBV5-4,NA,CASSFAPSRGNTIYF,TGTGCCAGCAGCTTCGCCCCATCACGGGGAAACACCATATATTTT
TRBJ2-7,many,TRBV20-1,TRBD2,CSASRGGWSEQYF,TGCAGCGCTAGCCGCGGGGGGTGGAGCGAGCAGTACTTC
TRBJ1-1,many,TRBV12-3/TRBV12-4,TRBD1,CASSTGEGTEAFF,TGTGCCAGCAGTACAGGGGAGGGAACTGAAGCTTTCTTT